These 23 T cell receptor beta chains originate from one sample sequenced in a study of cytomegalovirus exposure and HLA in healthy donors. In the PCR, 60 Vbeta and 13 Jbeta primers were used. TCRdb's table, derived via immunoSEQ multiplex PCR, lists solely in-frame clones and lacks some. The sample gives about 130,000 clones, around three quarters of which show up once; 2.5% to 4% is in the top ten. The sample taken for sequencing was PBMCs. Receptor source: a man aged 35-49 years in good health and CMV-seronegative.

V and J are TRBV4-3 and TRBJ1-2; TRBD1 matches 8 bases. Germline trimming cut 3 bases from V and 7 bases from J; bases unmatched to any gene: 4. The CDR3 is made up of 13 amino acids. CDR1 LGHNA and CDR2 YSLEER come from the germline V gene. The CDR3 DNA is TGCGCCAGCAGCCAGCAGGGGGCGGGTGGCTACACCTTC. It is translated as CASSQQGAGGYTF.

This clone was found once. The gene calls are TRBV5-4 and TRBJ2-5; D is uncertain. The length of the CDR3 is 15 residues. CDR1 SGHNT and CDR2 YYREEE come from the germline V gene (reference sequence). The V and J ends lost 1 base and 2 bases respectively, with 12 bases between them. The chain's CDR3 is CASSLIQRRQETQYF. In DNA form, the CDR3 reads TGTGCCAGCAGCTTGATTCAAAGGAGACAAGAGACCCAGTACTTC.

This clone turned up a few times. The chain carries TRBV30 and TRBJ1-1, with unresolved D. Trimming took off 2 bases at V and 6 bases at J, with 10 bases between the two ends. The length of the CDR3 is 12 residues. Germline CDR1 is GTSNPN and CDR2 is SVGIG (reference sequence). The CDR3 loop is CAWSLELAEAFF. The CDR3 region has the DNA TGTGCCTGGAGTCTTGAGTTAGCTGAAGCTTTCTTT.

The chain carries TRBV4-1 and TRBJ2-7; D not resolved. The CDR3 runs to 14 residues. The ends were cut back, 1 base at V and 0 bases at J, with 7 bases in the middle. Germline CDR1 MGHRA, CDR2 YSYEKL. In DNA, the CDR3 is TGCGCCAGCAGCCAAGGCAGCGACTCCTACGAGCAGTACTTC. Encoded protein: CASSQGSDSYEQYF.

The V and J genes are TRBV13 and TRBJ2-1, with D possibly matching TRBD2 (6 bases). Germline V CDR1 and CDR2: PRHDT, FYEKMQ (reference sequence). V was shortened by 5 bases and J by 2 bases, with 19 bases between the two germline ends. The CDR3 extends over 17 amino acids. CDR3: CASSTPVGGATYNEQFF. DNA for the CDR3: TGTGCCAGCAGCACCCCAGTGGGGGGTGCGACCTACAATGAGCAGTTCTTC.

The chain is built from TRBV2 and TRBJ1-5, with TRBD1 matching 8 bases. V trimming: 2 bases; J trimming: 3 bases; junction bases outside the gene matches: 3. From germline, CDR1 is SNHLY and CDR2 FYNNEI. The CDR3 is 15 residues long. CDR3 residues: CASSELDRVNQPQHF. The CDR3 coding sequence is TGTGCCAGCAGTGAATTGGACAGGGTCAATCAGCCCCAGCATTTT.

This clone was recorded only once. The rearrangement links TRBV6-1 to TRBJ1-2, with 9 bases fitting TRBD1. This CDR3 region has 13 residues. V trimming: 10 bases; J trimming: 8 bases; junction bases outside the gene matches: 11. Germline V gene sequence: CDR1 MNHNS, CDR2 SASEGT. The CDR3 loop reads CAILQGASEGYTF. In DNA, the CDR3 is TGTGCCATCTTACAGGGGGCAAGCGAGGGCTACACCTTC.

J is TRBJ2-7 and V is TRBV7-9; the D gene is possibly TRBD2 (7 bases). V was cut by 1 base and J by 3 bases, with 16 bases left in between. From germline, CDR1 is SEHNR and CDR2 FQNEAQ (reference sequence). The CDR3 loop spans 16 amino acids. For the CDR3, the DNA is TGTGCCAGCAGCTTAGGACGGGGGGCGCAGGTCTACGAGCAGTACTTC. Translated: CASSLGRGAQVYEQYF.

The genes are TRBV6-5 and TRBJ2-5; 8 bases fit TRBD1. This CDR3 has 14 residues. Trimming cost V 4 bases and J 5 bases; bases outside gene matches: 6. Germline CDR1 reads MNHEY; CDR2 reads SVGAGI. CDR3 residues: CASSSRTGRETQYF. CDR3 coding DNA: TGTGCCAGCAGTTCTCGGACAGGGAGGGAGACCCAGTACTTC.

Only one count was recorded for this clone. V usage is TRBV30 and J usage is TRBJ2-3; 15 nucleotides line up with TRBD2. Per germline, CDR1 GTSNPN and CDR2 SVGIG (reference sequence). Losses at the gene ends were 0 bases for V and 14 bases for J; bases not matched to a gene: 6. This CDR3 has 14 amino acids. DNA of the CDR3: TGTGCCTGGAGTGTGATCAGGACTAGCGGGGGGGTGTATTTT. It is translated as CAWSVIRTSGGVYF.

The chain has TRBV9 and TRBJ2-3; 7 bases match TRBD1. The CDR3 runs to 14 residues. Germline V CDR1 and CDR2: SGDLS, YYNGEE. The trim removed 0 bases at V and 4 bases at J, leaving 2 bases unmatched. The CDR3 region has the DNA TGTGCCAGCAGCGTAGGAGGGGGCGCAGATACGCAGTATTTT. Its protein product is CASSVGGGADTQYF.

The chain links TRBV6-4 to TRBJ2-2, with D perhaps given as TRBD1 or TRBD2 (6 bases each). Trimming pared 8 bases from V and 2 bases from J, leaving 12 bases between. The CDR3 covers 14 residues. Germline assignment: CDR1 MRHNA and CDR2 SNTAGT. The CDR3 DNA reads as TGTGCCAGCCGTGCGGGACAAAACACCGGGGAGCTGTTTTTT. Encoded protein: CASRAGQNTGELFF.

This clone was recorded a few times. The chain recombines TRBV6-1 with TRBJ1-2; D is perhaps TRBD1 (5 bases). The CDR3 is 13 residues long. The germline V and J ends were trimmed by 5 bases and 2 bases, with 9 bases remaining between them. Germline CDR1 MNHNS, CDR2 SASEGT. DNA for the CDR3: TGTGCCAGCAGTAGGGACTCCAACTATGGCTACACCTTC. Translating gives CASSRDSNYGYTF.

In this sample, this clone turned up once. The genes are TRBV7-2 and TRBJ1-4; D perhaps matches TRBD1 (6 bases). The CDR3 covers 14 residues. Per the germline V gene, CDR1 is SGHTA and CDR2 is FQGNSA. Trimming removed 5 bases from V and 1 base from J, with 8 bases in between. The CDR3 DNA sequence: TGTGCCAGCAGCACAGGGCTAACTAATGAAAAACTGTTTTTT. This codes for CASSTGLTNEKLFF.

The CDR3 loop reads CASSQVPSGVQETQYF. The CDR3 bases are TGTGCCAGCAGCCAAGTTCCTAGCGGGGTTCAAGAGACCCAGTACTTC. The chain employs TRBV4-2 and TRBJ2-5; TRBD2 matches at 9 bases. The CDR3 has 16 amino acids. Looked up from germline, CDR1 is LGHNA and CDR2 is YNFKEQ. V was pared by 1 base and J by 2 bases, with 5 bases of the junction left unmatched.

This clone was counted a few times. The J gene is TRBJ2-5, the V gene TRBV6-1, with TRBD2 matching 11 bases. The germline CDR1 and CDR2 sequences are MNHNS and SASEGT. V lost 2 bases, J lost 3 bases, and 2 bases stayed unmatched. The CDR3 is 15 amino acids. CDR3 nucleotides: TGTGCCAGCAGTGAAATGACTAGCGGGAAAGAGACCCAGTACTTC. As protein: CASSEMTSGKETQYF.

This clone has just a few counts. The V and J genes are TRBV6-5 and TRBJ2-7, with D tentatively TRBD1 (7 bases). There are 15 residues in the CDR3. The V end was cut by 2 bases, the J end by 0 bases, with 11 bases between. Germline values: CDR1 MNHEY, CDR2 SVGAGI. The CDR3 spells CASSYQGGLSYEQYF. DNA of the CDR3: TGTGCCAGCAGTTACCAGGGGGGACTCTCCTACGAGCAGTACTTC.

The chain is built from TRBV5-1 and TRBJ1-2; 7 bases align to TRBD1. The length of the CDR3 is 13 residues. V was pared by 3 bases and J by 2 bases, with 1 base of the junction left unmatched. Per germline, CDR1 SGHRS and CDR2 YFSETQ. The CDR3 sequence is CASSSGQNYGYTF. The CDR3 DNA is TGCGCCAGCAGCTCGGGACAGAACTATGGCTACACCTTC. The full variable domain, in which reference TRBV5-1 and TRBJ1-2 provide the parts outside the CDR3, is KAGVTQTPRYLIKTRGQQVTLSCSPISGHRSVSWYQQTPGQGLQFLFEYFSETQRNKGNFPGRFSGRQFSNSRSEMNVSTLELGDSALYLCASSSGQNYGYTFGSGTRLTVV.

V usage is TRBV5-4 and J usage is TRBJ1-2, with D hard to call. The CDR3 spans 15 residues. Trimming took off 3 bases at V and 4 bases at J, with 16 bases between the two ends. Germline V gene sequence: CDR1 SGHNT, CDR2 YYREEE (reference sequence). CDR3 coding DNA: TGTGCCAGCAGCTCGGTGCGGGCCTTTGGCTATGGCTACACCTTC. Translating gives CASSSVRAFGYGYTF.

The chain uses TRBV7-9 and TRBJ2-7; the D is unclear. Germline V CDR1 and CDR2: SEHNR, FQNEAQ (reference sequence). The CDR3 is 13 residues long. V lost 4 bases to trimming and J lost 5 bases, with 12 bases between them. This chain's CDR3 is CASSSYAFDEQYF. CDR3 bases: TGTGCCAGCAGCTCCTACGCCTTCGACGAGCAGTACTTC. Variable domain in full (rest from reference TRBV7-9 and TRBJ2-7): DTGVSQNPRHKITKRGQNVTFRCDPISEHNRLYWYRQTLGQGPEFLTYFQNEAQLEKSRLLSDRFSAERPKGSFSTLEIQRTEQGDSAMYLCASSSYAFDEQYFGPGTRLTVT.

This sequence joins TRBV7-9 and TRBJ2-5; 7 bases map to TRBD1. Germline V gene data show CDR1 as SEHNR and CDR2 as FQNEAQ (reference sequence). V gave up 5 bases and J gave up 0 bases; unmatched junction bases: 3. The CDR3 is made up of 14 amino acids. CDR3 sequence (DNA): TGTGCCAGCAGCCAAGGACAGGACCAAGAGACCCAGTACTTC. This sequence encodes CASSQGQDQETQYF. Full variable domain (rest looked up from reference TRBV7-9 and TRBJ2-5): DTGVSQNPRHKITKRGQNVTFRCDPISEHNRLYWYRQTLGQGPEFLTYFQNEAQLEKSRLLSDRFSAERPKGSFSTLEIQRTEQGDSAMYLCASSQGQDQETQYFGPGTRLLVL.

The rearrangement uses TRBV7-6 and TRBJ2-5, with 7 bases fitting TRBD1. Germline V gives CDR1 SGHVS, CDR2 FNYEAQ. There are 14 residues in the CDR3. After removal of 5 bases from V and 2 bases from J, the junction contained 5 bases not matched to a gene. The CDR3 region is CASSQDRMQETQYF. CDR3 in DNA: TGTGCCAGCAGCCAGGACAGGATGCAAGAGACCCAGTACTTC.

The chain carries TRBV5-5 and TRBJ1-1, with D perhaps TRBD1 (6 bases). Trimming cost V 4 bases and J 4 bases, with 20 bases left between them. CDR1 is SGHKS and CDR2 is YYEKEE in the germline V gene (reference sequence). CDR3 length: 16 amino acids. The CDR3 DNA reads TGTGCCAGCAGCAGCCGGACAGACCTGATTAGCACTGAAGCTTTCTTT. Translated: CASSSRTDLISTEAFF.